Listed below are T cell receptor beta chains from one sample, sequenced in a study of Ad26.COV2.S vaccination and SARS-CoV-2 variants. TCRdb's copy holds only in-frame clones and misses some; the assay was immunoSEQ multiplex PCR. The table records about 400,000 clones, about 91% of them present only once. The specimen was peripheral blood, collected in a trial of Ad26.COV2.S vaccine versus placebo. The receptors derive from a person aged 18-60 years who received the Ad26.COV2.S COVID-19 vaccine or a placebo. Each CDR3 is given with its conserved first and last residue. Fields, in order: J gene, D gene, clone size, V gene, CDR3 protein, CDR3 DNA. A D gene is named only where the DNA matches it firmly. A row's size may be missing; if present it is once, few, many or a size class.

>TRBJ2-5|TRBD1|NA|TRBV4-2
CASSQAGTDVETQYF
TGTGCCAGCAGCCAAGCTGGGACAGACGTAGAGACCCAGTACTTC
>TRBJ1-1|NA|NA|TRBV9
CASSVHMNTEAFF
TGTGCCAGCAGCGTACATATGAACACTGAAGCTTTCTTT
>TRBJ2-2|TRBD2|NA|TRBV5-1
CASSSAGTNTGELFF
TGCGCCAGCAGCTCAGCGGGGACGAACACCGGGGAGCTGTTTTTT
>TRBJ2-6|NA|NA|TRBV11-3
CASSTYGEGAGGANVLTF
TGTGCCAGCAGCACCTATGGAGAAGGGGCGGGTGGGGCCAACGTCCTGACTTTC
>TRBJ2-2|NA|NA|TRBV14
CASSQEATGFLTGELFF
TGTGCCAGCAGCCAAGAGGCGACGGGGTTCCTCACCGGGGAGCTGTTTTTT
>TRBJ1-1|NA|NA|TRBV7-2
CASSLNLVGRRAAFF
TGTGCCAGCAGCTTAAATTTGGTGGGGAGACGCGCAGCTTTCTTT
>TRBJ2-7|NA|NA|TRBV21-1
CASTNRGQGRSYEQYF
TGTGCCAGCACCAATAGGGGGCAGGGAAGGTCCTACGAGCAGTACTTC
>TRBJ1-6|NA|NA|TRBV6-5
CASTEGRALGSPLHF
TGTGCCAGCACCGAGGGAAGGGCCTTAGGTTCACCCCTCCACTTT
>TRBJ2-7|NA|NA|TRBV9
CASSVLSGPPYEQYF
TGTGCCAGCAGCGTTCTGTCGGGACCTCCCTACGAGCAGTACTTC
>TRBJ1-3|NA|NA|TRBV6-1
CASSEASRPGNTIYF
TGTGCCAGCAGTGAAGCGAGTCGGCCTGGAAACACCATATATTTT
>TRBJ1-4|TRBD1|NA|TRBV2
CASSGMGQITEKLFF
TGTGCCAGCAGTGGGATGGGACAGATTACTGAAAAACTGTTTTTT
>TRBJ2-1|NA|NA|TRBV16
CASSHVREEQFF
TGTGCCAGCAGCCATGTGAGGGAGGAGCAGTTCTTC
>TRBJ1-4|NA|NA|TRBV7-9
CASSLTNGGEKLFF
TGTGCCAGCAGCCTAACAAACGGAGGTGAAAAACTGTTTTTT
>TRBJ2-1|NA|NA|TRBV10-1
CASSESISGEQFF
TGCGCCAGCAGTGAGTCGATAAGCGGTGAGCAGTTCTTC
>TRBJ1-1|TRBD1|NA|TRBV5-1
CASSPDRGWLDTEAFF
TGCGCCAGCAGCCCGGACAGGGGATGGTTGGACACTGAAGCTTTCTTT
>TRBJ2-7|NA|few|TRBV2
CASSRQGGLHEQYF
TGTGCCAGCAGTCGACAAGGGGGGCTACACGAGCAGTACTTC
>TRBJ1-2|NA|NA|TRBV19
CASSRPPSGTANYGYTF
TGTGCCAGTAGTAGACCGCCCTCCGGGACGGCCAACTATGGCTACACCTTC
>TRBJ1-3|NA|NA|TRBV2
CASSSSGVRSGNTIYF
TGTGCCAGCAGCTCGTCTGGGGTTAGATCTGGAAACACCATATATTTT
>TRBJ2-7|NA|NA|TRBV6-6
CASSLGGLGYEQYF
TGTGCCAGCAGCCTGGGAGGCCTCGGATACGAGCAGTACTTC
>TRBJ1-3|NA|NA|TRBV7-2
CASSLDPISGNTIYF
TGTGCCAGCAGCTTAGACCCGATCTCTGGAAACACCATATATTTT
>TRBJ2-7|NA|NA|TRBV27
CASSRTTTYEQYF
TGTGCCAGCAGTCGCACTACGACCTACGAGCAGTACTTC
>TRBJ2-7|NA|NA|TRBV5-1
CASSLQGFRDEQYF
TGCGCCAGCAGCTTACAGGGTTTTAGGGACGAGCAGTACTTC
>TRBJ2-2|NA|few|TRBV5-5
CASSLRTPNTGELFF
TGTGCCAGCAGCTTGAGGACACCGAACACCGGGGAGCTGTTTTTT
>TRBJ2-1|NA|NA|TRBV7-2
CASSWDPGSSYNEQFF
TGTGCCAGCAGCTGGGACCCCGGGAGCTCCTACAATGAGCAGTTCTTC
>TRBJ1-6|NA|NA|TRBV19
CVTSRTLNSPLHF
TGTGTTACCTCCCGGACGCTTAATTCACCCCTCCACTTT
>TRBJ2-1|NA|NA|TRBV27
CASSPLGGGEFF
TGTGCCAGCAGTCCACTAGGGGGAGGCGAATTCTTC
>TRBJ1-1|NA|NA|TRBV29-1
CSVEDWGTEAFF
TGCAGCGTTGAAGACTGGGGTACTGAAGCTTTCTTT
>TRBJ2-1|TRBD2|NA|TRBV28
CASRIGLAGREQFF
TGTGCCAGCAGAATAGGACTAGCGGGAAGGGAGCAGTTCTTC
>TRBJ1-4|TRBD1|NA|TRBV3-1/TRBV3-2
CASSFNRQGRLFF
TGTGCCAGCAGCTTCAACCGACAGGGAAGACTGTTTTTT
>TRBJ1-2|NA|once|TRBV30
CAWSEPGRYYGYTF
TGTGCCTGGAGTGAACCCGGGAGGTACTATGGCTACACCTTC
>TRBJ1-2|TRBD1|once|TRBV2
CASSQDRGGYTF
TGTGCCAGCAGCCAGGACAGGGGTGGCTACACCTTC
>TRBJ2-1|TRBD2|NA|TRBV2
CASSDPGLAGEQFF
TGTGCCAGCAGTGACCCGGGACTAGCGGGTGAGCAGTTCTTC
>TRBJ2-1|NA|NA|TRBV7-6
CASSGRGGRNEQFF
TGTGCCAGCAGCGGACGAGGGGGGCGGAATGAGCAGTTCTTC
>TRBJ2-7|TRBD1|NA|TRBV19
CASSNWDSQISYEQYF
TGTGCCAGTAGTAATTGGGACAGCCAAATATCCTACGAGCAGTACTTC
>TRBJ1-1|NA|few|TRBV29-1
CSVEDRDFGTEAFF
TGCAGCGTTGAAGACAGGGATTTTGGCACTGAAGCTTTCTTT
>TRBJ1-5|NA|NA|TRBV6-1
CASSEAGQGISNQPQHF
TGTGCCAGCAGTGAAGCTGGCCAGGGGATTAGCAATCAGCCCCAGCATTTT
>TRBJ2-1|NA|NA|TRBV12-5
CASGLAPNEQFF
TGTGCTAGTGGTTTGGCCCCCAATGAGCAGTTCTTC
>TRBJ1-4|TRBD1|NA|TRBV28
CASSLDRGREKLFF
TGTGCCAGCAGTTTAGACAGGGGGAGAGAAAAACTGTTTTTT
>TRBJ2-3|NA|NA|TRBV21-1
CASSKSSFVTSGLGTDTQYF
TGTGCCAGCAGCAAATCTAGCTTTGTAACTAGCGGCCTAGGCACAGATACGCAGTATTTT
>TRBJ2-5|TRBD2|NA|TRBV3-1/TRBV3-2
CASSQGWLAGGPATQYF
TGTGCCAGCAGCCAAGGGTGGTTAGCGGGAGGGCCCGCGACCCAGTACTTC
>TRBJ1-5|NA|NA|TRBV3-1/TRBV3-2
CASSQGPGGNQPQHF
TGTGCCAGCAGCCAAGGTCCAGGGGGCAATCAGCCCCAGCATTTT
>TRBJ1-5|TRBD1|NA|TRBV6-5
CASSPRQGNQPQHF
TGTGCCAGCAGTCCTCGACAGGGTAATCAGCCCCAGCATTTT
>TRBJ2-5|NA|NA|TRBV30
CAWSATPGGLETQYF
TGTGCCTGGAGTGCAACCCCCGGGGGGCTGGAGACCCAGTACTTC
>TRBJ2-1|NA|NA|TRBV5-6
CASSRYGVAVSYNEQFF
TGTGCCAGCAGCCGGTACGGGGTAGCGGTCTCCTACAATGAGCAGTTCTTC
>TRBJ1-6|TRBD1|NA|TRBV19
CASSSPGDSKNSPLHF
TGTGCCAGTAGTAGCCCCGGGGACAGCAAGAATTCACCCCTCCACTTT
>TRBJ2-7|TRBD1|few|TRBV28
CASRKQGPNSYEQYF
TGTGCCAGCAGGAAACAGGGGCCGAACTCCTACGAGCAGTACTTC